Sequencing of this TCR beta chain was carried out in a study of cytomegalovirus exposure and HLA in healthy donors. About the study: Among approximately 390 genotyped donors, 80% to 90% fell in the Caucasian-associated ancestry cluster.

The PCR had 60 Vbeta and 13 Jbeta primers. This table comes from immunoSEQ multiplex PCR, and its TCRdb copy is limited to in-frame clones, with some not included. The repertoire holds 40,000 to 55,000 clones, around 80% seen once, with around 8% in the top ten. Germline trimming cut 8 bases from V and 7 bases from J; bases unmatched to any gene: 14. In germline, CDR1 is LNHDA, CDR2 SQIVND (reference sequence). The CDR3 runs 14 residues. General study points: Some highly shared sequence variants likely arose as a pipeline artifact. It was only CMV serostatus that was available as immune exposure information. Later analysis found that TCR beta chains associated with HLA were more clonally expanded than other, equally common chains.

This clone was recorded only once. Its antigen is not known. This clonotype originated in a man under 40 in good health and CMV-seropositive. The chain joins TRBV19 to TRBJ2-7; TRBD1 matches 7 bases. Sequenced input: PBMCs. CDR3 region: CASQRRDRDEEQYF. The CDR3 DNA reads TGTGCCAGTCAGAGGCGTGACAGGGATGAAGAGCAGTACTTC.